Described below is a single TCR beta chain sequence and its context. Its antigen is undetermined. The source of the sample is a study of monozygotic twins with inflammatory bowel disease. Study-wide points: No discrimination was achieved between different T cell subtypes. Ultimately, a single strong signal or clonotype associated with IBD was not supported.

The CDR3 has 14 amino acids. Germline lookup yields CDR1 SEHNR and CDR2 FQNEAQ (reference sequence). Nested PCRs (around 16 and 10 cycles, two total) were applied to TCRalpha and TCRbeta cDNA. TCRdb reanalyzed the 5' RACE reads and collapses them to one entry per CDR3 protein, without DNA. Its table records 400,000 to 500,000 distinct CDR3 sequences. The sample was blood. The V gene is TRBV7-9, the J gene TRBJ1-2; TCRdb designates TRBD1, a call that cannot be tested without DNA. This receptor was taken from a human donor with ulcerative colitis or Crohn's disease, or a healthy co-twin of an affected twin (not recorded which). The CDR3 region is CASSTGQGVGGYTF.